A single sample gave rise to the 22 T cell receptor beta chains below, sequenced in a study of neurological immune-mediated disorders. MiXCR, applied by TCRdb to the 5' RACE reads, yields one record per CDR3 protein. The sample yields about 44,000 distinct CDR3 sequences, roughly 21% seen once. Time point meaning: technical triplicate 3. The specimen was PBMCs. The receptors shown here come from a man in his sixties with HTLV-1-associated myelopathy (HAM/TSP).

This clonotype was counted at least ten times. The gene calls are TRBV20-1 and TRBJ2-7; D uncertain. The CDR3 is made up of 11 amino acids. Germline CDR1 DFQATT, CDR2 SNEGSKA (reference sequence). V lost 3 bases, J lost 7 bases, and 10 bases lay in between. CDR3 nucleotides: TGCAGTGCTAGGAGATTACCGGAGCAGTACTTC. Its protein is CSARRLPEQYF.

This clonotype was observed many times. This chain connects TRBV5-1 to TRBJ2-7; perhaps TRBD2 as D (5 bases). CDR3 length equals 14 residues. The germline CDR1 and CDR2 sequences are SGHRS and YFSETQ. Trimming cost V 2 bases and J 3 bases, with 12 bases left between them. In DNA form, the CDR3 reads TGCGCCAGCAGCTTATTTAGCGAAGGCTACGAGCAGTACTTC. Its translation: CASSLFSEGYEQYF.

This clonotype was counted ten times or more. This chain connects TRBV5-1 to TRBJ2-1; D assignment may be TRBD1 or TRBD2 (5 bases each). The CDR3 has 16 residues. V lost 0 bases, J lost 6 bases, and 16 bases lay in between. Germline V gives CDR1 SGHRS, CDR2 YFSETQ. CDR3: CASSLVGTQRGNEQFF. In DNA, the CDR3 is TGCGCCAGCAGCTTGGTCGGGACCCAAAGGGGCAATGAGCAGTTCTTC.

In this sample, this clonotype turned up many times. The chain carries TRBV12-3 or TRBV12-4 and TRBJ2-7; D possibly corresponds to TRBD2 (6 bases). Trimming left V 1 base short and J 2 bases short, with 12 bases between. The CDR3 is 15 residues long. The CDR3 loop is CASSLVAGSPYEQYF. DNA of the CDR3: TGTGCCAGCAGTTTAGTTGCGGGGTCGCCCTACGAGCAGTACTTC.

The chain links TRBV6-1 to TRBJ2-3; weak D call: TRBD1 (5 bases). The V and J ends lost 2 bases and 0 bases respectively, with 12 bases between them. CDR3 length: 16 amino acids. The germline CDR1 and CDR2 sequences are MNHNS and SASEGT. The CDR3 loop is CASSELIQASTDTQYF. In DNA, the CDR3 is TGTGCCAGCAGTGAACTCATACAGGCAAGCACAGATACGCAGTATTTT.

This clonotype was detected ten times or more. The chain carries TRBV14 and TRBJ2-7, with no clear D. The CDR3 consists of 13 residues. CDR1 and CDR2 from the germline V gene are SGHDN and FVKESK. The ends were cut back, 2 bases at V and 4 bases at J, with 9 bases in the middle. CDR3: CASSQNHGYEQYF. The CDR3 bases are TGTGCCAGCAGCCAAAACCATGGATACGAGCAGTACTTC.

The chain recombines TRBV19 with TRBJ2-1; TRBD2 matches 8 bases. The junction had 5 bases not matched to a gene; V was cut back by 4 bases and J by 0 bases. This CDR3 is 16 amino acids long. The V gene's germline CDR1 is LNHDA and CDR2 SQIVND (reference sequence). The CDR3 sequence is CASSNVAGGSYNEQFF. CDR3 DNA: TGTGCCAGTAGTAACGTGGCGGGAGGCTCCTACAATGAGCAGTTCTTC.

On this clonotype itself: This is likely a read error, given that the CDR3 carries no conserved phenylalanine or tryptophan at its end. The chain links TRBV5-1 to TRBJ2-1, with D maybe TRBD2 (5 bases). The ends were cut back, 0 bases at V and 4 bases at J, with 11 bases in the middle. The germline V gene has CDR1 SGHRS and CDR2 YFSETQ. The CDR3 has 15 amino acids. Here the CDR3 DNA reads TGCGCCAGCAGCTTGGCGCCTAGCTCATACAATGAGCAGTTCTTA. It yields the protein CASSLAPSSYNEQFL.

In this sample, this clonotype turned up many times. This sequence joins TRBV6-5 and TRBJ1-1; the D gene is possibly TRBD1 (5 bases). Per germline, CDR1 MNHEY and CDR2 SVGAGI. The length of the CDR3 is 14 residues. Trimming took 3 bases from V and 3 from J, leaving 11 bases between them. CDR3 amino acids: CASSYKGDYTEAFF. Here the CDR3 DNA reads TGTGCCAGCAGTTATAAAGGGGACTACACTGAAGCTTTCTTT.

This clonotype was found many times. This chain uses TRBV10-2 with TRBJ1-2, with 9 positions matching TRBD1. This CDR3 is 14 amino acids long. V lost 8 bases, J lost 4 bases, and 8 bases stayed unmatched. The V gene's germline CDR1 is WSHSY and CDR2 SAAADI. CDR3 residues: CASGSGTGFYGYTF. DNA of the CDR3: TGCGCCAGCGGATCCGGGACAGGGTTCTATGGCTACACCTTC.

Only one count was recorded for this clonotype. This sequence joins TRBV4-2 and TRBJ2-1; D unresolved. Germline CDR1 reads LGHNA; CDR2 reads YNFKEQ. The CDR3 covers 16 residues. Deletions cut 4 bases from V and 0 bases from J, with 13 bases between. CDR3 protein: CASSPRRRSSYNEQFF. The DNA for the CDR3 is TGTGCCAGCAGCCCTCGGCGCAGGAGCTCCTACAATGAGCAGTTCTTC.

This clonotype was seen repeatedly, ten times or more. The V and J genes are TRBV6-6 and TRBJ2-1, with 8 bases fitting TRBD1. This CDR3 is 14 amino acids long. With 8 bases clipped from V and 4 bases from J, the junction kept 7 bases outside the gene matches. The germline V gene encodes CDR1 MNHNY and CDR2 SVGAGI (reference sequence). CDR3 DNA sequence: TGTGCCAGCGCCCCGGGACAGGCTTACAATGAGCAGTTCTTC. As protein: CASAPGQAYNEQFF.

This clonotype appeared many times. The CDR3 bases are TGTGCCAGCAGTCCCCGGGCCAATTATGGCTACACCTTC. The encoded protein is CASSPRANYGYTF. The chain combines TRBV27 with TRBJ1-2; D unresolved. This CDR3 comprises 13 residues. V was clipped by 5 bases and J by 5 bases, with 12 bases between them. The germline V gene has CDR1 MNHEY and CDR2 SMNVEV (reference sequence).

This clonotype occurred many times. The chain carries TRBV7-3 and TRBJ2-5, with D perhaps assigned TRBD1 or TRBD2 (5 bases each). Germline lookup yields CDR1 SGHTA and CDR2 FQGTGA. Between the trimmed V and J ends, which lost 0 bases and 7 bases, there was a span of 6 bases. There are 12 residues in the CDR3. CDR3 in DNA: TGTGCCAGCAGCTTAACTGGGGGGACCCAGTACTTC. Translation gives CASSLTGGTQYF. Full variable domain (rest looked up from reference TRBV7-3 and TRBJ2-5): GAGVSQTPSNKVTEKGKYVELRCDPISGHTALYWYRQSLGQGPEFLIYFQGTGAADDSGLPNDRFFAVRPEGSVSTLKIQRTERGDSAVYLCASSLTGGTQYFGPGTRLLVL.

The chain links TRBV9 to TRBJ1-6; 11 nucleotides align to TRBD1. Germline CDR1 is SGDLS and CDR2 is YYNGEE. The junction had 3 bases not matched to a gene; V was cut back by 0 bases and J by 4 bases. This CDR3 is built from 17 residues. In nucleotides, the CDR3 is TGTGCCAGCAGCGTAGAAGGGACAGGGGGATATAATTCACCCCTCCACTTT. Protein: CASSVEGTGGYNSPLHF.

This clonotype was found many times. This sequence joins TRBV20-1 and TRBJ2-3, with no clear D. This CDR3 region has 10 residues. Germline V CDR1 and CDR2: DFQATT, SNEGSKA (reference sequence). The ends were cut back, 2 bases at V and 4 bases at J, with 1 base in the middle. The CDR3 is CSARPDTQYF. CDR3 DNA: TGCAGTGCTAGACCAGATACGCAGTATTTT.

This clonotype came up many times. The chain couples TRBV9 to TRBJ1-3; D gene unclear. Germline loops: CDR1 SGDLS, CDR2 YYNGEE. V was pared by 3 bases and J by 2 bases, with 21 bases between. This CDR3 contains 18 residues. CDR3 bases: TGTGCCAGCAGCGCCTACCCTCAACCCTCAACGGCTGGAAACACCATATATTTT. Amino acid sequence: CASSAYPQPSTAGNTIYF.

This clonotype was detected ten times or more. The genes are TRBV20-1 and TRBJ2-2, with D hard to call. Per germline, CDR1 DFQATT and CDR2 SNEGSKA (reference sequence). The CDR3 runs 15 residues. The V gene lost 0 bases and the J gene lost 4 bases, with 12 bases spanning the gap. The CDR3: CSARDQTSGTGELFF. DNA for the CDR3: TGCAGTGCTAGAGATCAGACTTCGGGCACCGGGGAGCTGTTTTTT.

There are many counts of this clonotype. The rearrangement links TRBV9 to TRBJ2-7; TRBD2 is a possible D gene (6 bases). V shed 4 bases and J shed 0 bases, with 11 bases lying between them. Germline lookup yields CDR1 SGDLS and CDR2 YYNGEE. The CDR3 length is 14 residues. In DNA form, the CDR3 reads TGTGCCAGCAGCCCAGGAGGGTCCTCCTACGAGCAGTACTTC. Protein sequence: CASSPGGSSYEQYF.

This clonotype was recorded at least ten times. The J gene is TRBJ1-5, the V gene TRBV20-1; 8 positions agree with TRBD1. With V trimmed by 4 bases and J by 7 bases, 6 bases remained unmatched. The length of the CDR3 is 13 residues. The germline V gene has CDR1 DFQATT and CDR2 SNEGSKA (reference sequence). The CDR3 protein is CSAKKTGEQPQHF. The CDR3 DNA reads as TGCAGTGCTAAAAAGACAGGGGAACAGCCCCAGCATTTT.

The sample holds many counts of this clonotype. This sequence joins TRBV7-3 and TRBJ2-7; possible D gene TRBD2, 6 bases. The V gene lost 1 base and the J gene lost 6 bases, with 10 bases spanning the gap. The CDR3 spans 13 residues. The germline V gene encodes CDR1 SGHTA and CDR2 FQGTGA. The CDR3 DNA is TGTGCCAGCAGCTTAATCGGGGGAGGCGAGCAGTACTTC. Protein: CASSLIGGGEQYF.

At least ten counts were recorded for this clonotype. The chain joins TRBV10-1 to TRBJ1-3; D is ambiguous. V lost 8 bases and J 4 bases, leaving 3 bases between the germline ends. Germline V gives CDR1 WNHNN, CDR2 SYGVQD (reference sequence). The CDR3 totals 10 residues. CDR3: CASQGNTIYF. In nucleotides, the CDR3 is TGCGCCAGCCAGGGAAACACCATATATTTT.